The 14 T cell receptor beta chains reported below all come from one sample, sequenced in a study of blood T cells in healthy people across ages (dated by TCRdb to between 2015 and 2017). The method was 5' RACE. The sequencing machine was an Illumina HiSeq 2500. A second roughly 6 to 12 cycle PCR used a sample-barcoded 5' primer and a J-beta primer mix. TCRdb trimmed the raw reads at Q25, called clones with MiXCR and kept productive beta chains. Every entry covers one CDR3 protein and lists the most common genes and DNA from its rows. This sample holds hundreds of thousands of distinct CDR3 sequences; about 54% were observed only once. The ten top clones hold roughly 34% of the sample. The sample taken for sequencing was blood. Source of these receptors: a man between 60 and 75 years old in good health.

This clonotype was seen more than once but under ten times. The chain uses TRBV7-2 and TRBJ2-7; D not certain. This CDR3 is 13 amino acids long. The germline V gene encodes CDR1 SGHTA and CDR2 FQGNSA. Trimming cost V 2 bases and J 3 bases, with 8 bases left between them. Here the CDR3 reads CASSLRFSYEQYF. The CDR3 DNA is TGTGCCAGCAGCTTACGATTTAGCTACGAGCAGTACTTC.

CDR3 region: CAISESGEGTIYEQYF. The CDR3 DNA follows: TGTGCCATCAGTGAGTCGGGGGAGGGTACCATCTACGAGCAGTACTTC. V is TRBV10-3 and J is TRBJ2-7; 7 nucleotides line up with TRBD2. This CDR3 comprises 16 residues. V trimming: 0 bases; J trimming: 3 bases; junction bases outside the gene matches: 8. In germline, CDR1 is ENHRY, CDR2 SYGVKD.

The V gene is TRBV2, the J gene TRBJ1-1, with D tentatively TRBD1 (6 bases). Germline loops: CDR1 SNHLY, CDR2 FYNNEI. V dropped 10 bases and J dropped 1 base, with 13 bases sitting between them. There are 13 residues in the CDR3. The CDR3 DNA sequence: TGTGCCACCCGCCGGACAGAGAACACTGAAGCTTTCTTT. This sequence encodes CATRRTENTEAFF.

This clonotype was observed a handful of times. CDR3 DNA: TGTGCCAGCACATCGCCCGGGACACCTCTACTTCTCAAAAACATTCAGTACTTC. It specifies CASTSPGTPLLLKNIQYF. The rearrangement joins TRBV28 to TRBJ2-4, with D perhaps TRBD1 (6 bases). Trimming stripped 7 bases from V and 3 bases from J, with 25 bases between. Germline assignment: CDR1 MDHEN and CDR2 SYDVKM. This CDR3 contains 18 residues.

There are a few counts of this clonotype. A single base separates this from a much larger clone, so it may be a read error. The chain recombines TRBV9 with TRBJ2-5, with 11 bases identical to TRBD2. In germline, CDR1 is SGDLS, CDR2 YYNGEE. After removal of 4 bases from V and 11 bases from J, the junction contained 13 bases not matched to a gene. This CDR3 is 15 amino acids long. The CDR3 reads CASSITSGGYNEQYF. DNA for the CDR3: TGTGCCAGCAGCATTACTAGCGGGGGTTACAATGAGCAGTACTTC.

The chain couples TRBV6-1 to TRBJ2-7; tentatively, D is TRBD1 or TRBD2 (5 bases each). CDR3 length: 13 amino acids. V lost 6 bases and J 3 bases, leaving 12 bases between the germline ends. CDR1 and CDR2 from the germline V gene are MNHNS and SASEGT. The CDR3: CASRAAGSYEQYF. In DNA, the CDR3 is TGTGCCAGCAGAGCCGCAGGGAGCTACGAGCAGTACTTC.

The V gene is TRBV10-1, the J gene TRBJ2-1, with D possibly TRBD2 on 6 matching bases. The CDR3 totals 18 residues. Germline V gives CDR1 WNHNN, CDR2 SYGVQD (reference sequence). V shed 6 bases and J shed 3 bases, with 24 bases lying between them. The chain's CDR3 is CASSPRSRVWGDYNEQFF. The DNA of the CDR3 is TGCGCCAGCAGCCCCCGTTCGCGGGTCTGGGGGGACTACAATGAGCAGTTCTTC.

This clonotype was observed a few times. The gene calls are TRBV7-9 and TRBJ2-4; either TRBD1 or TRBD2 may fit D (6 bases each). The CDR3 covers 15 residues. Germline-derived CDR1 and CDR2 are SEHNR and FQNEAQ (reference sequence). V lost 1 base and J 6 bases, leaving 13 bases between the germline ends. The CDR3 sequence: CASSLVRGAGNIQYF. The CDR3 DNA reads TGTGCCAGCAGCTTAGTGAGGGGGGCAGGAAACATTCAGTACTTC.

V and J are TRBV4-1 and TRBJ2-7; the D is unclear. V lost 1 base and J 6 bases, leaving 7 bases between the germline ends. CDR3 size: 12 residues. The germline CDR1 and CDR2 sequences are MGHRA and YSYEKL. The CDR3 protein is CASSQAGLEQYF. CDR3 DNA sequence: TGCGCCAGCAGCCAAGCGGGCCTCGAGCAGTACTTC.

V is TRBV9 and J is TRBJ1-5, with 12 nucleotides matching TRBD1. The J segment lost 5 bases and the V segment lost 3 bases, leaving 3 bases of the junction unmatched. CDR1 and CDR2 from the germline V gene are SGDLS and YYNGEE. The CDR3 sequence is 15 residues long. CDR3 loop: CASSAGQGADQPQHF. The CDR3 coding sequence is TGTGCCAGCAGCGCGGGACAGGGGGCCGATCAGCCCCAGCATTTT.

This clonotype occurred many times. The rearrangement joins TRBV13 to TRBJ2-4; tentatively, D is TRBD2 (5 bases). There are 16 residues in the CDR3. CDR1 and CDR2 from the germline V gene are PRHDT and FYEKMQ (reference sequence). Between the trimmed V and J ends, which lost 5 bases and 1 base, there was a span of 15 bases. The CDR3 spells CASSPLGEWAKNIQYF. As DNA, the CDR3 is TGTGCCAGCAGCCCACTTGGGGAGTGGGCCAAAAACATTCAGTACTTC.

This clonotype was recorded once. V usage is TRBV25-1 and J usage is TRBJ2-7, with TRBD1 matching 11 bases. With 6 bases clipped from V and 0 bases from J, the junction kept 1 base outside the gene matches. CDR1 is MGHDK and CDR2 is SYGVNS in the germline V gene. This CDR3 has 14 residues. As DNA, the CDR3 is TGTGCCAGCAGGGACAGGGGGCACTCCTACGAGCAGTACTTC. Protein product: CASRDRGHSYEQYF.

This clonotype was picked up a small number of times. The chain has TRBV20-1 and TRBJ2-3, with TRBD2 matching 9 bases. Losses at the gene ends were 6 bases for V and 1 base for J; bases not matched to a gene: 2. The germline V gene has CDR1 DFQATT and CDR2 SNEGSKA (reference sequence). The CDR3 runs 13 residues. The CDR3 reads CSARTSGTDTQYF. CDR3 nucleotide sequence: TGCAGTGCACGGACTAGCGGCACAGATACGCAGTATTTT.

The V gene is TRBV24-1, the J gene TRBJ2-1; D is possibly TRBD1 or TRBD2 (5 bases each). From germline, CDR1 is KGHDR and CDR2 SFDVKD. The V end lost 3 bases, the J end lost 5 bases, and 13 bases lay between the germline ends. This CDR3 has 15 residues. CDR3 region: CATSDPGTGNNEQFF. As DNA, the CDR3 is TGTGCCACCAGTGATCCGGGGACGGGAAACAATGAGCAGTTCTTC.